This T cell receptor beta chain stems from a study of vaccination and CD4 T cells after COVID-19. The study's findings and limits: The rise in median SARS-CoV-2-reactive clonotypes, from roughly 21 to 40, was not significant.

Treatment described: roughly 10-day PBMC culture with coronavirus spike peptide pools or control peptides (ViraFEST assay). Fresh medium (containing IL-2) replaced half the medium on days 3 and 7. A negative selection step was used to isolate CD4+ T cells once culture had run for 10 to 11 days. The CDR3 runs to 15 residues. V was clipped by 3 bases and J by 6 bases, with 19 bases between them. The V gene's germline CDR1 is DFQATT and CDR2 SNEGSKA (reference sequence). Researchers used the Oncomine TCR Beta short-read assay to sequence DNA from cultured CD4+ T cells. TCRdb re-derived calls from the PCR reads in MiXCR, one entry per CDR3 protein. The data show 11,000 or so distinct CDR3 sequences, roughly 50% seen once. On this clonotype: Its antigen is unknown.

The chain has TRBV20-1 and TRBJ2-3, with a weak D call TRBD2 (5 bases). The clonotype comes from a human donor who had recovered from COVID-19. Sample: CD4+ T cells from blood, cultured in vitro. The CDR3 region has the DNA TGCAGTGCTAGGGTACGTCTCACGAGGGTCGATACGCAGTATTTT. Translation gives CSARVRLTRVDTQYF.